These T cell receptor beta chains were read from a single sample in a study of T cells in Graves' hyperthyroidism and ophthalmopathy. A single record per CDR3 protein comes from TCRdb applying MiXCR to the multiplex PCR reads. Of 300,000 to 450,000 distinct CDR3 sequences detected, roughly 20% appear once; the ten largest clones hold 40%. Sequencing was performed on blood. The receptors derive from a man between 18 and 35 years old with Graves' ophthalmopathy. Both conserved end residues are part of each CDR3. The order of the fields is clone size, J gene, V gene, D gene, CDR3 protein, CDR3 DNA. D genes are given only for firm matches. Clone sizes are given selectively: once, few, many, or a class where the clone is expanded.

>many|TRBJ1-2|TRBV6-1|-
CASIGIWLGYTF
TGTGCCAGCATCGGGATATGGTTGGGCTACACCTTC
>many|TRBJ2-7|TRBV20-1|-
CSARGRASYEQYF
TGCAGTGCTAGAGGACGGGCCTCCTACGAGCAGTACTTC
>-|TRBJ1-5|TRBV5-6|-
CASSLVREETQHF
TGTGCCAGCAGCTTGGTCAGGGAAGAGACCCAGCATTTT
>-|TRBJ2-2|TRBV3-1|-
CASSQGPGSYTGELFF
TGTGCCAGCAGCCAAGGGCCCGGCAGTTACACCGGGGAGCTGTTTTTT
>many|TRBJ2-7|TRBV5-5|-
CASSPLGDKEQYF
TGTGCCAGCAGCCCGTTGGGGGACAAGGAGCAGTACTTC
>many|TRBJ2-3|TRBV5-6|-
CASLQWGPSTDTQYF
TGTGCCAGCCTCCAGTGGGGGCCCAGCACAGATACGCAGTATTTT
>few|TRBJ2-3|TRBV14|TRBD1
CASSPYLVYRDRGRTDTQYF
TGTGCCAGCAGCCCTTACCTAGTATACCGGGACAGGGGACGCACAGATACGCAGTATTTT
>many|TRBJ1-2|TRBV28|TRBD1
CASSLRRTGTRNGYTF
TGTGCCAGCAGTTTAAGAAGGACAGGGACGAGAAATGGCTACACCTTC
>-|TRBJ2-5|TRBV7-3|TRBD2
CASSETGTSGGDETQYF
TGTGCCAGCAGCGAAACCGGGACTAGCGGGGGGGACGAGACCCAGTACTTC
>-|TRBJ1-6|TRBV2|-
CASSEVLSSYNSPLHF
TGTGCCAGCAGTGAAGTTCTGAGCTCCTATAATTCACCCCTCCACTTT
>few|TRBJ2-2|TRBV5-1|-
CASSSGTDGNTGELFF
TGCGCCAGCAGCTCGGGGACGGACGGGAACACCGGGGAGCTGTTTTTT
>few|TRBJ1-5|TRBV10-3|-
CAISESKRGGVGNQPQHF
TGTGCCATCAGTGAGTCGAAACGGGGGGGAGTGGGGAATCAGCCCCAGCATTTT
>many|TRBJ1-1|TRBV3-1|-
CASSQGAREAFF
TGTGCCAGCAGCCAAGGAGCACGAGAAGCTTTCTTT
>-|TRBJ1-2|TRBV28|-
CASHLRGQYGYTF
TGTGCCAGCCACTTGAGGGGCCAATATGGCTACACCTTC
>-|TRBJ2-2|TRBV27|-
CASSLMGLSGTGELFF
TGTGCCAGCAGTTTAATGGGGTTGTCTGGCACCGGGGAGCTGTTTTTT
>many|TRBJ1-2|TRBV3-1|-
CASSQDRRYGYTF
TGTGCCAGCAGCCAAGACAGGCGCTATGGCTACACCTTC
>few|TRBJ1-5|TRBV19|-
CASSARRELYQPQHF
TGTGCCAGTAGTGCCCGACGGGAGCTATATCAGCCCCAGCATTTT
>few|TRBJ2-2|TRBV4-1|-
CASTGPGVANTGELFF
TGCGCCAGCACCGGGCCGGGGGTCGCGAACACCGGGGAGCTGTTTTTT
>many|TRBJ1-6|TRBV2|TRBD1
CASSEMAQGDRSPLHF
TGTGCCAGCAGTGAAATGGCACAGGGGGATCGTTCACCCCTCCACTTT
>-|TRBJ2-3|TRBV9|TRBD2
CASSVAGGAADTQYF
TGTGCCAGCAGCGTAGCCGGGGGGGCGGCAGATACGCAGTATTTT
>-|TRBJ2-1|TRBV29-1|TRBD1
CSVSGTGLYNEQFF
TGCAGCGTGTCCGGGACAGGTTTGTACAATGAGCAGTTCTTC
>many|TRBJ1-4|TRBV10-3|TRBD1
CAISDTRDSGEKLFF
TGTGCCATCAGCGATACCCGGGACAGTGGAGAAAAACTGTTTTTT
>many|TRBJ1-1|TRBV20-1|TRBD1
CSASGTALSTEAFF
TGCAGTGCTAGCGGGACAGCCTTGAGCACTGAAGCTTTCTTT
>-|TRBJ2-7|TRBV11-3|TRBD1
CASSQRQGAAYEQYF
TGTGCCAGCAGCCAAAGACAGGGGGCCGCCTACGAGCAGTACTTC
>-|TRBJ2-1|TRBV5-1|TRBD1
CASSLTGANEQFF
TGCGCCAGCAGCTTAACAGGGGCGAATGAGCAGTTCTTC
>-|TRBJ2-1|TRBV7-9|TRBD2
CASSQDPGGGTTYNEQFF
TGTGCCAGCAGCCAAGATCCCGGCGGGGGGACAACCTACAATGAGCAGTTCTTC
>many|TRBJ2-7|TRBV6-2/TRBV6-3|TRBD2
CASSSSLGLAGTLYEQYF
TGTGCCAGCAGTTCCTCGCTAGGACTAGCGGGGACACTCTACGAGCAGTACTTC
>-|TRBJ2-5|TRBV6-1|-
CASRDSPRKGYF
TGTGCCAGCAGGGACTCACCAAGGAAAGGGTACTTC
>-|TRBJ2-2|TRBV4-1|-
CASSQWGNTGELFF
TGCGCCAGCAGCCAGTGGGGGAACACCGGGGAGCTGTTTTTT
>-|TRBJ1-4|TRBV5-8|-
CASSLGAGRNNEKLFF
TGTGCCAGCAGCTTGGGGGCAGGGAGGAATAATGAAAAACTGTTTTTT
>many|TRBJ2-1|TRBV2|-
CASSWGENEQFF
TGTGCCAGCAGTTGGGGGGAGAATGAGCAGTTCTTC
>-|TRBJ2-7|TRBV27|-
CASSLSETSEQYF
TGTGCCAGCAGTTTATCAGAGACTAGCGAGCAGTACTTC
>few|TRBJ2-7|TRBV7-9|TRBD2
CASSPRGGRGATYEQYF
TGTGCCAGCAGCCCACGCGGGGGGCGGGGGGCCACCTACGAGCAGTACTTC
>many|TRBJ2-1|TRBV11-1|TRBD2
CASSPGGGSNEQFF
TGTGCCAGCAGCCCTGGGGGAGGGAGCAATGAGCAGTTCTTC
>many|TRBJ1-1|TRBV7-6|-
CASSPDRLSEAFF
TGTGCCAGCAGCCCCGACAGGCTCTCTGAAGCTTTCTTT
>many|TRBJ2-7|TRBV18|-
CASSPPGPGEQYF
TGTGCCAGCTCACCACCGGGTCCGGGCGAGCAGTACTTC
>few|TRBJ2-7|TRBV19|-
CASSLRDNPYEQYF
TGTGCCAGTAGCCTCCGGGACAACCCCTACGAGCAGTACTTC
>many|TRBJ2-7|TRBV7-2|TRBD1
CASSLTRQGSEQYF
TGTGCCAGCAGCTTAACGCGACAGGGATCCGAGCAGTACTTC
>few|TRBJ1-4|TRBV24-1|-
CAKPSEKLFF
TGTGCCAAACCCAGCGAAAAACTGTTTTTT
>many|TRBJ1-5|TRBV5-1|-
CASSLAGTDNQPQHF
TGCGCCAGCAGCTTGGCCGGGACTGACAATCAGCCCCAGCATTTT
>many|TRBJ1-1|TRBV5-1|TRBD1
CASSPGTGNTEAFF
TGCGCCAGCAGCCCCGGGACAGGGAACACTGAAGCTTTCTTT
>many|TRBJ1-1|TRBV5-1|-
CASSLAAGSYKNTEAFF
TGCGCCAGCAGCTTGGCGGCGGGATCCTATAAAAACACTGAAGCTTTCTTT
>many|TRBJ2-3|TRBV20-1|-
CSAPPGGRTDTQYF
TGCAGTGCCCCACCTGGGGGACGAACAGATACGCAGTATTTT